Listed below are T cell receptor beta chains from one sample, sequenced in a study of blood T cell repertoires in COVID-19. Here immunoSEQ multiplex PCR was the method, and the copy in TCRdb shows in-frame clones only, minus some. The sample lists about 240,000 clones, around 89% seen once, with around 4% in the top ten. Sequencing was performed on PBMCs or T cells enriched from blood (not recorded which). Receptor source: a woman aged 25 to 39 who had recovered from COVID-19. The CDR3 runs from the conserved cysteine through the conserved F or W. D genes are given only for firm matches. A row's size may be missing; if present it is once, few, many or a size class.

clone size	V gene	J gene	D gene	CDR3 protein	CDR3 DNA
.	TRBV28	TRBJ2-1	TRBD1	CASRPPGQGVREQFF	TGTGCCAGCAGGCCCCCGGGACAGGGAGTTCGTGAGCAGTTCTTC
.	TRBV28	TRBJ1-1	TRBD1	CATKTGTANTEAFF	TGTGCCACCAAAACGGGGACAGCGAACACTGAAGCTTTCTTT
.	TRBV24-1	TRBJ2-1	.	CATSDYVGQVKQFF	TGTGCCACCAGTGACTACGTGGGACAAGTTAAGCAGTTCTTC
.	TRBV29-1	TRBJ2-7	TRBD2	CSVDGLAGSYEQYF	TGCAGCGTGGACGGACTAGCGGGCTCCTACGAGCAGTACTTC
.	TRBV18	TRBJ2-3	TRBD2	CASSPARAAGGDTQYF	TGTGCCAGCTCACCCGCTCGAGCAGCGGGAGGAGATACGCAGTATTTT
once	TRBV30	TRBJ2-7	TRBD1	CAWGGQGSYEQYF	TGTGCCTGGGGGGGACAGGGAAGCTACGAGCAGTACTTC
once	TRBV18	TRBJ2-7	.	CASSPGHDPTYEQYF	TGTGCCAGCTCTCCGGGACATGATCCAACCTACGAGCAGTACTTC
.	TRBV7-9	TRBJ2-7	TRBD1	CASSSTGARYSYEQYF	TGTGCCAGCAGTTCTACAGGGGCACGATACTCCTACGAGCAGTACTTC
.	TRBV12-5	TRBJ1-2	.	CASGLDPRGYGYTF	TGTGCTAGTGGTTTGGACCCCCGGGGCTATGGCTACACCTTC
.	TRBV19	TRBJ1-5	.	CASSIVVDPGDQPQHF	TGTGCCAGTAGTATAGTAGTCGATCCAGGGGATCAGCCCCAGCATTTT
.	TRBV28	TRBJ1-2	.	CASRGEGYGYTF	TGTGCCAGCCGGGGGGAGGGCTATGGCTACACCTTC
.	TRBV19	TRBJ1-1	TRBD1	CASSGLQGAPFAAFF	TGTGCCAGTAGTGGCTTACAGGGGGCCCCCTTCGCCGCTTTCTTT
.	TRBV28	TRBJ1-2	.	CASSPDLEFLSYGYTF	TGTGCCAGCAGTCCAGACCTGGAGTTCCTGAGCTATGGCTACACCTTC
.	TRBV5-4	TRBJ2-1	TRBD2	CASSFSAGGPNEQFF	TGTGCCAGCAGCTTCTCTGCGGGAGGGCCTAATGAGCAGTTCTTC
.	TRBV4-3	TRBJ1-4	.	CASSQDEERTNEKLFF	TGCGCCAGCAGCCAAGATGAAGAGAGGACTAATGAAAAACTGTTTTTT
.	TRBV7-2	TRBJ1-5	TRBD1	CASSQGGGNQPQHF	TGTGCCAGCAGCCAAGGGGGCGGAAATCAGCCCCAGCATTTT
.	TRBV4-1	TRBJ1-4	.	CASSQPRHSGKLFF	TGCGCCAGCAGCCAACCCCGACATTCCGGAAAACTGTTTTTT
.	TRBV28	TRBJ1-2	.	CASRPGLTFYGYTF	TGTGCCAGCAGGCCGGGACTGACGTTCTATGGCTACACCTTC
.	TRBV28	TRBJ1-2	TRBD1	CASSPDRGGVDYGYTF	TGTGCCAGCAGCCCGGACAGGGGCGGCGTGGACTATGGCTACACCTTC
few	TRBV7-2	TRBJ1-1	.	CASSFGGDTEAFF	TGTGCCAGCAGCTTTGGAGGTGACACTGAAGCTTTCTTT
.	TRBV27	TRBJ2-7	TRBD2	CAGLARSSYEQYF	TGTGCTGGACTAGCGAGAAGCTCCTACGAGCAGTACTTC
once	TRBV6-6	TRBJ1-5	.	CASHQQGSNQPQHF	TGTGCCAGCCATCAACAGGGAAGCAATCAGCCCCAGCATTTT
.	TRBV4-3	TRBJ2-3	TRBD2	CASSDTPSGRGTDTQYF	TGCGCCAGCAGCGATACCCCTAGCGGGAGGGGCACAGATACGCAGTATTTT
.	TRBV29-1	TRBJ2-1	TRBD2	CSAVGGSSYNEQFF	TGCAGCGCCGTCGGGGGGAGCTCCTACAATGAGCAGTTCTTC
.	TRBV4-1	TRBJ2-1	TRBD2	CASSQFSAGGLYNEQFF	TGCGCCAGCAGCCAATTTTCTGCGGGAGGCCTATACAATGAGCAGTTCTTC
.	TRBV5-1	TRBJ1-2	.	CASSLEFNYGYTF	TGCGCCAGCAGTCTTGAGTTTAACTATGGCTACACCTTC
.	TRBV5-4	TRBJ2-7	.	CASSRGLKDYEQYF	TGTGCCAGCAGCCGGGGACTGAAGGATTACGAGCAGTACTTC
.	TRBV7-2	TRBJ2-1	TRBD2	CASSSPGTSGRAREQFF	TGTGCCAGCAGCTCGCCTGGGACTAGCGGGAGGGCCCGTGAGCAGTTCTTC
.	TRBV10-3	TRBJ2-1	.	CAISGTHSRKNEQFF	TGTGCCATCAGCGGGACTCACTCCCGAAAGAATGAGCAGTTCTTC
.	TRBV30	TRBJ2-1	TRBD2	CAWGPVRTSGRAEQFF	TGTGCCTGGGGGCCTGTTAGGACTAGCGGGAGGGCTGAGCAGTTCTTC
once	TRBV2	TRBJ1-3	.	CARRSTSGNTIYF	TGTGCCCGGAGGTCCACTTCTGGAAACACCATATATTTT
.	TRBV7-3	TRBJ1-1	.	CASSTDMNTEAFF	TGTGCCAGCAGTACGGACATGAACACTGAAGCTTTCTTT
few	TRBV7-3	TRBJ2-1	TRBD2	CASSLGTREGNEQFF	TGTGCCAGCAGCTTAGGGACTAGAGAGGGCAATGAGCAGTTCTTC
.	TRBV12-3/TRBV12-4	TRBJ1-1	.	CASSYRWAEAFF	TGTGCCAGCAGTTACAGGTGGGCTGAAGCTTTCTTT
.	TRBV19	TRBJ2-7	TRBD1	CASRGGNEQYF	TGTGCCAGTAGAGGGGGCAACGAGCAGTACTTC
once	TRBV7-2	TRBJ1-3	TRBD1	CASSPDRGEGNTIYF	TGTGCCAGCAGCCCGGACAGGGGGGAAGGAAACACCATATATTTT
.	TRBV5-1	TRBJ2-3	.	CASREAGLTDTQYF	TGCGCCAGCAGAGAAGCGGGCCTCACAGATACGCAGTATTTT
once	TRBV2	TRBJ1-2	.	CASRGTGSNYGYTF	TGTGCCAGCAGGGGAACAGGGTCAAACTATGGCTACACCTTC
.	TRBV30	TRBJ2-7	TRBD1	CAWGNGGTGALGYF	TGTGCCTGGGGGAACGGAGGGACAGGGGCCCTGGGGTACTTC
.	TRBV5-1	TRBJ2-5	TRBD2	CASSLGGAGVKETQYF	TGCGCCAGCAGCTTGGGGGGAGCGGGAGTAAAAGAGACCCAGTACTTC
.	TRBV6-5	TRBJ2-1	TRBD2	CASNVAGRYNEQFF	TGTGCCAGCAACGTAGCGGGACGCTACAATGAGCAGTTCTTC
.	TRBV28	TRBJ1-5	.	CASSLSDSRYSNQPQHF	TGTGCCAGCAGTTTATCCGACAGTAGATATAGCAATCAGCCCCAGCATTTT
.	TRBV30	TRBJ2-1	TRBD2	CAWSVGLAGSEQFF	TGTGCCTGGAGTGTGGGACTAGCGGGCAGTGAGCAGTTCTTC
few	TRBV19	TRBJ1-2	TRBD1	CASSTWATGGGGGYTF	TGTGCCAGTAGTACATGGGCTACAGGGGGCGGAGGAGGCTACACCTTC
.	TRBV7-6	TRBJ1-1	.	CASSLGRDFAEAFF	TGTGCCAGCAGCTTGGGCAGGGACTTTGCTGAAGCTTTCTTT
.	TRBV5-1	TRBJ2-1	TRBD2	CASSFKVSGNSYNEQFF	TGCGCCAGCAGCTTTAAGGTTAGCGGGAACTCCTACAATGAGCAGTTCTTC
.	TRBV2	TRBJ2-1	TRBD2	CASSLHRGGLANNEQFF	TGTGCCAGCAGCTTACACCGGGGGGGACTAGCCAACAATGAGCAGTTCTTC
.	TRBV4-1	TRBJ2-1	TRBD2	CASSSWTSGNDEQFF	TGCGCCAGCAGCTCATGGACTAGCGGGAATGATGAGCAGTTCTTC
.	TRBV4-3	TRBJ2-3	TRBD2	CASSQEWREADTQYF	TGCGCCAGCAGCCAAGAATGGCGGGAGGCGGATACGCAGTATTTT
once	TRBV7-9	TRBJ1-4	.	CASSRLKGVTTNEKLFF	TGTGCCAGCAGCCGTTTGAAGGGGGTAACAACTAATGAAAAACTGTTTTTT